The 21 T cell receptor beta chains in this list originate from one sample, sequenced in a study of response to subunit inactivated influenza vaccine. A single record per CDR3 protein comes from TCRdb applying MiXCR to the RT-PCR reads. The sample has about 700,000 distinct CDR3 sequences; more than 11% are singletons. This sample comprised PBMCs from blood, obtained 14 to 15 days before vaccination. These receptors were taken from a man aged 45-65 years who received an inactivated influenza vaccine.

This chain connects TRBV20-1 to TRBJ2-2; TRBD1 might be the D (6 bases). The V gene's germline CDR1 is DFQATT and CDR2 SNEGSKA (reference sequence). The CDR3 is 15 amino acids. V gave up 0 bases and J gave up 6 bases, with 14 bases separating them. Written as DNA, the CDR3 is TGCAGTGCTAGAGATGGTGCCAGGGGAGCCGGGGAGCTGTTTTTT. Its translation is CSARDGARGAGELFF.

This chain connects TRBV5-1 to TRBJ2-3; 10 nucleotides match TRBD2. Germline CDR1 reads SGHRS; CDR2 reads YFSETQ. The V and J ends lost 4 bases and 2 bases, in that order; junction bases with no gene match: 7. This CDR3 is 16 amino acids long. CDR3 sequence: CASSGLAGAITDTQYF. The CDR3 DNA reads as TGCGCCAGCAGCGGGCTAGCGGGGGCCATCACAGATACGCAGTATTTT.

This clonotype was seen only a few times. This rearrangement joins TRBV7-2 to TRBJ2-3; TRBD2 aligns across 8 bases. V lost 5 bases to trimming and J lost 1 base; unmatched junction nucleotides: 5. The length of the CDR3 is 15 residues. CDR1 is SGHTA, CDR2 FQGNSA, per germline. Here the CDR3 reads CASSINGGGTDTQYF. Written as DNA, the CDR3 is TGTGCCAGCAGCATTAACGGGGGGGGCACAGATACGCAGTATTTT. Using reference TRBV7-2 and TRBJ2-3 for the parts outside the CDR3, the full variable domain is GAGVSQSPSNKVTEKGKDVELRCDPISGHTALYWYRQSLGQGLEFLIYFQGNSAPDKSGLPSDRFSAERTGGSVSTLTIQRTQQEDSAVYLCASSINGGGTDTQYFGPGTRLTVL.

The V call is TRBV4-1, the J call TRBJ2-3; a weak D match, TRBD1 (6 bases). V was shortened by 0 bases and J by 7 bases, with 11 bases between the two germline ends. Germline lookup yields CDR1 MGHRA and CDR2 YSYEKL. There are 14 residues in the CDR3. The CDR3 nucleotides are TGCGCCAGCAGCCAAGATTTGACAGGACATACGCAGTATTTT. Translated, it gives CASSQDLTGHTQYF.

The chain uses TRBV12-3 or TRBV12-4 and TRBJ2-3; D may be TRBD1 (6 bases). The CDR3 is 14 residues long. The V end lost 2 bases, the J end lost 5 bases, and 11 bases lay between the germline ends. DNA for the CDR3: TGTGCCAGCAGTTTAAGACAGGAAGGAGATACGCAGTATTTT. Residues: CASSLRQEGDTQYF.

This clonotype occurred many times. Mismatch with germline at one junction end may stem from a read error. The chain has TRBV4-3 and TRBJ2-1, with TRBD2 matching 7 bases. CDR1 LGHNA and CDR2 YSLEER come from the germline V gene. The CDR3 contains 13 residues. CDR3 in DNA: TGTGCCAGCAGCCCGGGACTAAACAATGAGCAGTTCTTC. Residues: CASSPGLNNEQFF.

This clonotype was seen only a few times. This chain links TRBV6-5 with TRBJ1-6; no reliable D call. The CDR3 is 14 residues long. Germline CDR1 MNHEY, CDR2 SVGAGI. V was trimmed by 2 bases and J by 4 bases, leaving 6 bases between them. The CDR3 coding sequence is TGTGCCAGCAGTTACAGTCAGTATAATTCACCCCTCCACTTT. It translates to CASSYSQYNSPLHF.

The V call is TRBV7-2, the J call TRBJ2-7; 7 positions agree with TRBD2. CDR1 is SGHTA, CDR2 FQGNSA, per germline. V lost 6 bases and J lost 5; bases outside the gene matches: 16. The CDR3 consists of 16 residues. Written as DNA, the CDR3 is TGTGCCAGCAGTTTAAATGCGGGGGATTGGGAGAACGAGCAGTACTTC. Its translation: CASSLNAGDWENEQYF. The full variable domain, its missing parts supplied by reference TRBV7-2 and TRBJ2-7, is GAGVSQSPSNKVTEKGKDVELRCDPISGHTALYWYRQSLGQGLEFLIYFQGNSAPDKSGLPSDRFSAERTGGSVSTLTIQRTQQEDSAVYLCASSLNAGDWENEQYFGPGTRLTVT.

This clonotype was seen at least ten times. The chain is built from TRBV6-2 or TRBV6-3 and TRBJ2-3; D possibly corresponds to TRBD2 (6 bases). Germline lookup yields CDR1 MNHEY and CDR2 SVGEGT. The CDR3 totals 13 residues. Between the trimmed V and J ends, which lost 5 bases and 8 bases, there was a span of 14 bases. The CDR3 nucleotides read TGTGCCAGCAGTGCTGGACTAACGGGTACGCAGTATTTT. Translated, it gives CASSAGLTGTQYF.

This chain connects TRBV12-3 or TRBV12-4 to TRBJ1-4; weak D call: TRBD1 (5 bases). This CDR3 spans 14 amino acids. V lost 5 bases, J lost 4 bases, and 11 bases lay in between. CDR3 in amino acids: CASSDRNSNEKLFF. For the CDR3, the DNA is TGTGCCAGCAGTGACAGAAACAGTAATGAAAAACTGTTTTTT.

There are many counts of this clonotype. The chain is built from TRBV27 and TRBJ2-5; 7 bases map to TRBD1. CDR3 length: 13 amino acids. Germline CDR1 and CDR2: MNHEY and SMNVEV (reference sequence). The trim removed 8 bases at V and 5 bases at J, leaving 8 bases unmatched. CDR3 nucleotides: TGTGCCAGCGCCACAGGGGAAGGCGAGACCCAGTACTTC. Translation gives CASATGEGETQYF.

This clonotype has more than one count but fewer than ten. V gene TRBV4-3 combines with J gene TRBJ2-4; the D is unclear. The CDR3 length is 16 residues. Germline assignment: CDR1 LGHNA and CDR2 YSLEER. Trimming took 0 bases from V and 2 from J, leaving 11 bases between them. The CDR3 DNA sequence: TGCGCCAGCAGCCAAGAGTGGGAAGTCTCCAAAAACATTCAGTACTTC. Its protein is CASSQEWEVSKNIQYF.

This clonotype was recorded many times. This rearrangement joins TRBV5-1 to TRBJ2-1; no clear D. The ends were cut back, 0 bases at V and 7 bases at J, with 14 bases in the middle. This CDR3 is 15 amino acids long. In germline, CDR1 is SGHRS, CDR2 YFSETQ. CDR3 DNA sequence: TGCGCCAGCAGCTTGGCGGTCTTCGGACGGAATGAGCAGTTCTTC. This codes for CASSLAVFGRNEQFF.

The chain joins TRBV6-2 or TRBV6-3 to TRBJ1-1; D is ambiguous. V was trimmed by 1 base and J by 5 bases, leaving 8 bases between them. The CDR3 sequence is 13 residues long. Germline V lookup: CDR1 MNHEY, CDR2 SVGEGT. The CDR3 spells CASSYWGGTEAFF. In nucleotides, the CDR3 is TGTGCCAGCAGTTACTGGGGTGGAACTGAAGCTTTCTTT.

This clonotype was detected a few times. The CDR3 loop is CASSIGLAGVGDTQYF. CDR3 DNA sequence: TGTGCCAGCAGTATAGGACTAGCGGGAGTGGGAGATACGCAGTATTTT. V usage is TRBV7-2 and J usage is TRBJ2-3; 13 bases fit TRBD2. CDR1 is SGHTA and CDR2 is FQGNSA in the germline V gene. This CDR3 is 16 amino acids long. Unmatched junction bases numbered 8, after V lost 6 bases and J lost 5 bases. The full variable domain, completed using reference TRBV7-2 and TRBJ2-3, is GAGVSQSPSNKVTEKGKDVELRCDPISGHTALYWYRQSLGQGLEFLIYFQGNSAPDKSGLPSDRFSAERTGGSVSTLTIQRTQQEDSAVYLCASSIGLAGVGDTQYFGPGTRLTVL.

This clonotype appeared many times. The rearrangement links TRBV4-3 to TRBJ2-5; 11 bases match TRBD2. Trimming at V came to 1 base and at J to 4 bases, leaving 2 bases not matched to a gene. CDR3 size: 15 residues. Germline CDR1 reads LGHNA; CDR2 reads YSLEER. The CDR3 region has the DNA TGCGCCAGCAGCCAAGGGCTAGCGGGAGGAGAGACCCAGTACTTC. This encodes CASSQGLAGGETQYF.

The CDR3, as DNA: TGCAGCGCACGACGGGACAGGGGGGGGTCGGGACAGTTCTTC. It encodes CSARRDRGGSGQFF. The V gene is TRBV29-1, the J gene TRBJ2-1; 11 bases match TRBD1. V dropped 7 bases and J dropped 13; count of bases not matched to a gene: 15. The length of the CDR3 is 14 residues. Germline loops: CDR1 SQVTM, CDR2 ANQGSEA.

This clonotype turned up a few times. The rearrangement uses TRBV20-1 and TRBJ2-1; 7 bases align to TRBD2. Germline trimming cut 0 bases from V and 4 bases from J; bases unmatched to any gene: 6. The CDR3 totals 15 residues. Germline V CDR1 and CDR2: DFQATT, SNEGSKA (reference sequence). In nucleotides, the CDR3 is TGCAGTGCTAGAGAAAGCGGGATTCGATACAATGAGCAGTTCTTC. It codes for CSARESGIRYNEQFF.

J is TRBJ1-2 and V is TRBV10-3; tentative D call: TRBD1 (5 bases). V was pared by 10 bases and J by 4 bases, with 19 bases between. Per the germline V gene, CDR1 is ENHRY and CDR2 is SYGVKD. The CDR3 has 14 residues. CDR3 protein: CASEPGLVGYGYTF. The CDR3, as DNA: TGTGCCAGCGAACCAGGGCTAGTGGGCTATGGCTACACCTTC.

There are many counts of this clonotype. The J gene is TRBJ2-1, the V gene TRBV7-9, with TRBD2 identical over 7 bases. Losses at the gene ends were 0 bases for V and 5 bases for J; bases not matched to a gene: 7. CDR1 SEHNR and CDR2 FQNEAQ come from the germline V gene (reference sequence). The CDR3 covers 16 residues. CDR3 protein: CASSLASGRRNNEQFF. CDR3 in DNA: TGTGCCAGCAGCTTAGCATCCGGGAGGAGAAACAATGAGCAGTTCTTC.

The chain joins TRBV20-1 to TRBJ1-6, with D possibly TRBD1 on 5 matching bases. This CDR3 has 16 amino acids. V lost 1 base and J 10 bases, leaving 20 bases between the germline ends. Germline V gene lookup returns CDR1 DFQATT and CDR2 SNEGSKA (reference sequence). The CDR3 DNA follows: TGCAGTGCTAGAGCCCTGGGAGGGGAGTTGTGGTCACCCCTCCACTTT. It translates to CSARALGGELWSPLHF.